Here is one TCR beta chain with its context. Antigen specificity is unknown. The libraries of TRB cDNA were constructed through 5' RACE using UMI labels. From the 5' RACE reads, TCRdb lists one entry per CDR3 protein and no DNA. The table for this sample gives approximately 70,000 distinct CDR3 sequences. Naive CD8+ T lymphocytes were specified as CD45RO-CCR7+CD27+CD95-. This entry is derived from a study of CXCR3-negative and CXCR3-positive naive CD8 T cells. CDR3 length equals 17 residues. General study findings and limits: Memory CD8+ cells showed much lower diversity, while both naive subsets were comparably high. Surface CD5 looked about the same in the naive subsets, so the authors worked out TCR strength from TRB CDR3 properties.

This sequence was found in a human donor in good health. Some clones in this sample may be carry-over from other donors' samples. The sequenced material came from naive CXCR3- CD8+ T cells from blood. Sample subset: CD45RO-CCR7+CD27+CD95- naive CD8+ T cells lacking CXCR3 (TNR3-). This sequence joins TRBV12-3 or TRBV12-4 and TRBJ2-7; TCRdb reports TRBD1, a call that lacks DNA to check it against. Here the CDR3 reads CASSLGGAATYPYEQYF.